This TCR beta chain was sequenced during a study of CD8 T cells in ankylosing spondylitis. Preparation of TCR beta libraries was done by quantitative 5'-RACE with molecular barcodes. Each CDR3 protein gets one entry after TCRdb re-called the 5' RACE reads with MiXCR. The repertoire has roughly 48,000 distinct CDR3 sequences, 7.4% of them found once; the top ten carry about 8.5%. Trimming at V came to 5 bases and at J to 0 bases, leaving 6 bases not matched to a gene. Germline CDR1 SGHTA, CDR2 FQGTGA. The length of the CDR3 is 15 residues. This clonotype has at least ten counts. This receptor was obtained from a female donor with ankylosing spondylitis or in good health (not recorded which). The specimen was blood, either unsorted or a sorted T cell fraction (not recorded which). The V gene is TRBV7-3, the J gene TRBJ2-7, with TRBD2 identical over 8 bases. CDR3 bases: TGTGCCAGCAGCCATAATAGCGGGACCTCCTACGAGCAGTACTTC. Protein product: CASSHNSGTSYEQYF.